What follows are 25 T cell receptor beta chains derived from one specimen sequenced in a study of blood T cell repertoires in COVID-19. TCRdb keeps only in-frame clones here, not all; method: immunoSEQ multiplex PCR. This sample has about 100,000 clones; 85% occur once, and the top ten carry 1.5% to 2%. The sequenced material came from peripheral blood. These receptors were taken from a woman in her sixties or seventies with active or convalescent COVID-19.

The chain recombines TRBV7-2 with TRBJ2-4; TRBD2 is a possible D gene (6 bases). V was cut by 3 bases and J by 2 bases, with 14 bases left in between. CDR3 length equals 16 residues. CDR1 and CDR2 from the germline V gene are SGHTA and FQGNSA. Written as DNA, the CDR3 is TGTGCCAGCAGCTTGACTAGACCTCTGCCCAAAAACATTCAGTACTTC. As protein: CASSLTRPLPKNIQYF.

This clone was counted a few times. The chain joins TRBV6-5 to TRBJ1-1; 7 nucleotides line up with TRBD1. Per germline, CDR1 MNHEY and CDR2 SVGAGI. The CDR3 is 11 residues long. The CDR3: CEKKGAPEAFF. CDR3 nucleotide sequence: TGTGAAAAAAAGGGGGCCCCTGAAGCTTTCTTT.

CDR3 in amino acids: CAISTRTDYGYTF. For the CDR3, the DNA is TGTGCCATCAGTACCCGGACAGACTATGGCTACACCTTC. This rearrangement joins TRBV10-3 to TRBJ1-2, with D possibly matching TRBD1 (6 bases). Germline V CDR1 and CDR2: ENHRY, SYGVKD. Deletions cut 5 bases from V and 3 bases from J, with 10 bases between. There are 13 residues in the CDR3.

The chain recombines TRBV7-3 with TRBJ1-2; a weak D match, TRBD1 (5 bases). The CDR3 runs 13 residues. Looked up from germline, CDR1 is SGHTA and CDR2 is FQGTGA. V shed 5 bases and J shed 2 bases, with 9 bases lying between them. This CDR3 is CASSPDKNYGYTF. The CDR3 bases are TGTGCCAGCAGCCCGGACAAAAACTATGGCTACACCTTC.

The DNA for the CDR3 is TGTGCCAGCAGTAGGAGCAGGGGTGAAACAGATACGCAGTATTTT. Protein: CASSRSRGETDTQYF. The chain recombines TRBV27 with TRBJ2-3; D is possibly TRBD1 (6 bases). V lost 5 bases and J 3 bases, leaving 15 bases between the germline ends. From germline, CDR1 is MNHEY and CDR2 SMNVEV (reference sequence). The CDR3 loop spans 15 amino acids.

J is TRBJ1-2 and V is TRBV19; weak D call: TRBD1 (6 bases). CDR1 and CDR2 (germline): LNHDA, SQIVND (reference sequence). The CDR3 extends over 15 amino acids. Trimming removed 1 base at V and 5 bases at J, with 14 bases between. Here the CDR3 reads CASSIGTDLLYGYTF. In DNA form, the CDR3 reads TGTGCCAGTAGTATAGGGACAGATTTATTATATGGCTACACCTTC.

The chain joins TRBV12-3 or TRBV12-4 to TRBJ1-1; D remains ambiguous. With 6 bases removed from V and 2 bases from J, the gap between germline ends came to 7 bases. The CDR3 spans 12 residues. CDR3 protein: CASSVSNTEAFF. In DNA, the CDR3 is TGTGCCAGCAGCGTTAGTAACACTGAAGCTTTCTTT.

The V gene is TRBV2, the J gene TRBJ1-2, with TRBD1 as a possible D gene (5 bases). The CDR3 is made up of 15 amino acids. Germline CDR1 is SNHLY and CDR2 is FYNNEI. Trimming shortened V by 3 bases and J by 4 bases, and 15 bases separated the two germline ends. CDR3 bases: TGTGCCAGCAGTGATAGTCCGGGGGTGGGCTATGGCTACACCTTC. Amino acids: CASSDSPGVGYGYTF.

J is TRBJ1-2 and V is TRBV19; 8 bases agree with TRBD1. V lost 10 bases to trimming and J lost 6 bases; unmatched junction nucleotides: 7. The V gene's germline CDR1 is LNHDA and CDR2 SQIVND (reference sequence). The CDR3 is made up of 12 amino acids. The DNA for the CDR3 is TGTGCCACTACGGACAGGGTGCATGGCTACACCTTC. Translated: CATTDRVHGYTF. Full variable domain (missing parts from reference TRBV19 and TRBJ1-2): DGGITQSPKYLFRKEGQNVTLSCEQNLNHDAMYWYRQDPGQGLRLIYYSQIVNDFQKGDIAEGYSVSREKKESFPLTVTSAQKNPTAFYLCATTDRVHGYTFGSGTRLTVV.

The chain uses TRBV7-8 and TRBJ1-6; TRBD1 agrees at 9 bases. The CDR3 runs 15 residues. Germline lookup yields CDR1 SGHVS and CDR2 FQNEAQ. The junction had 9 bases not matched to a gene; V was cut back by 7 bases and J by 8 bases. The CDR3 DNA follows: TGTGCCAGCACCCCACAGGACAGGGGAGATTCACCCCTCCACTTT. Its protein is CASTPQDRGDSPLHF. Complete variable domain (other parts from reference TRBV7-8 and TRBJ1-6): GAGVSQSPRYKVAKRGQDVALRCDPISGHVSLFWYQQALGQGPEFLTYFQNEAQLDKSGLPSDRFFAERPEGSVSTLKIQRTQQEDSAVYLCASTPQDRGDSPLHFGNGTRLTVT.

The CDR3 reads CASSPVGAVLSSYNSPLHF. The CDR3 DNA follows: TGTGCCAGCTCACCAGTGGGCGCAGTATTGAGCTCCTATAATTCACCCCTCCACTTT. V usage is TRBV18 and J usage is TRBJ1-6; no clear D gene. This CDR3 spans 19 amino acids. Germline-derived CDR1 and CDR2 are KGHSH and LQKENI. V was clipped by 2 bases and J by 0 bases, with 17 bases between them.

This clone was picked up a small number of times. The rearrangement links TRBV7-2 to TRBJ1-6; the D gene is possibly TRBD1 (5 bases). The CDR3 consists of 14 residues. Germline V CDR1 and CDR2: SGHTA, FQGNSA. The V end was cut by 7 bases, the J end by 6 bases, with 13 bases between. The DNA for the CDR3 is TGTGCCAGCACGCGACAGAGTAGTAATTCACCCCTCCACTTT. Translation: CASTRQSSNSPLHF.

The chain employs TRBV3-1 (or the pseudogene TRBV3-2) and TRBJ1-4, with D hard to call. V was trimmed by 8 bases and J by 5 bases, leaving 9 bases between them. Per the germline V gene, CDR1 is LGHDT and CDR2 is YNNKEL (reference sequence). There are 12 residues in the CDR3. The CDR3 region has the DNA TGTGCCAGCCAGGCGGGGAATGAAAAACTGTTTTTT. This encodes CASQAGNEKLFF.

This sequence joins TRBV19 and TRBJ2-6, with 9 nucleotides matching TRBD1. CDR1 and CDR2 (germline): LNHDA, SQIVND (reference sequence). The CDR3 covers 19 residues. V lost 4 bases to trimming and J lost 3 bases; unmatched junction nucleotides: 13. The CDR3 DNA reads TGTGCCAGTAGTAGTCCCGGGACAGGGTCGGTTTATGGGGCCAACGTCCTGACTTTC. This gives the protein CASSSPGTGSVYGANVLTF.

The V gene is TRBV30, the J gene TRBJ2-4; TRBD2 agrees at 9 bases. V shed 1 base, J shed 4 bases, and the junction held 2 bases outside the gene matches. The germline gives CDR1 GTSNPN, CDR2 SVGIG (reference sequence). The CDR3 runs to 14 residues. CDR3: CAWSETSGKNIQYF. In DNA, the CDR3 is TGTGCCTGGAGTGAGACTAGCGGTAAAAACATTCAGTACTTC.

V gene TRBV15 combines with J gene TRBJ1-1, with D unresolved. The V gene lost 0 bases and the J gene lost 1 base, with 3 bases spanning the gap. Germline V lookup: CDR1 LNHNV, CDR2 YYDKDF (reference sequence). CDR3 length: 13 residues. The CDR3 protein is CATSRDQNTEAFF. CDR3 sequence (DNA): TGTGCCACCAGCAGAGATCAGAACACTGAAGCTTTCTTT.

The J gene is TRBJ2-3, the V gene TRBV29-1; 9 nucleotides align to TRBD2. Germline-derived CDR1 and CDR2 are SQVTM and ANQGSEA. V was pared by 3 bases and J by 6 bases, with 16 bases of the junction left unmatched. The CDR3 runs to 17 residues. CDR3 loop: CSVEGMGGGAPSDTQYF. As DNA, the CDR3 is TGCAGCGTTGAGGGTATGGGCGGGGGGGCCCCATCTGATACGCAGTATTTT.

The V call is TRBV29-1, the J call TRBJ1-3; D unresolved. CDR1 and CDR2 (germline): SQVTM, ANQGSEA. There are 14 residues in the CDR3. The V end lost 1 base, the J end lost 1 base, and 8 bases lay between the germline ends. Written as DNA, the CDR3 is TGCAGCGTTGAAGGGGCAGGTTCTGGAAACACCATATATTTT. It yields the protein CSVEGAGSGNTIYF.

The chain uses TRBV7-2 and TRBJ2-3, with TRBD2 matching over 8 bases. The length of the CDR3 is 15 residues. Germline CDR1 and CDR2: SGHTA and FQGNSA. The junction had 3 bases not matched to a gene; V was cut back by 2 bases and J by 2 bases. CDR3 bases: TGTGCCAGCAGCTTACGGCGGGAGGACACAGATACGCAGTATTTT. This gives the protein CASSLRREDTDTQYF.

This chain joins TRBV4-3 and TRBJ2-1, with 10 bases that match TRBD2. Looked up from germline, CDR1 is LGHNA and CDR2 is YSLEER. V lost 4 bases and J lost 4; bases outside the gene matches: 10. The CDR3 length is 17 residues. The CDR3 reads CASSLDRWTSGYNEQFF. CDR3 bases: TGCGCCAGCAGCCTCGACCGCTGGACTAGCGGTTACAATGAGCAGTTCTTC.

The chain recombines TRBV3-1 (or the pseudogene TRBV3-2) with TRBJ2-5, with 9 nucleotides matching TRBD2. V lost 1 base, J lost 5 bases, and 8 bases stayed unmatched. Germline CDR1 and CDR2: LGHDT and YNNKEL (reference sequence). CDR3 length equals 16 residues. CDR3 sequence (DNA): TGTGCCAGCAGCCAAGGAAGCGGGGGGATAGGGGAGACCCAGTACTTC. Its protein product is CASSQGSGGIGETQYF.

The chain combines TRBV7-2 with TRBJ2-7; 8 bases map to TRBD2. V dropped 3 bases and J dropped 2; count of bases not matched to a gene: 6. The CDR3 has 15 residues. Per the germline V gene, CDR1 is SGHTA and CDR2 is FQGNSA. Written as DNA, the CDR3 is TGTGCCAGCAGCTTTAATAGCGGGACCCCCTACGAGCAGTACTTC. This translates into CASSFNSGTPYEQYF.

The chain employs TRBV2 and TRBJ2-7; 8 bases fit TRBD1. There are 14 residues in the CDR3. The trim removed 2 bases at V and 7 bases at J, leaving 7 bases unmatched. Per the germline V gene, CDR1 is SNHLY and CDR2 is FYNNEI. The DNA of the CDR3 is TGTGCCAGCAGTGAATCAGGGGGCCCCTGGGAGCAGTACTTC. It codes for CASSESGGPWEQYF. The full variable domain, its missing parts supplied by reference TRBV2 and TRBJ2-7, is EPEVTQTPSHQVTQMGQEVILRCVPISNHLYFYWYRQILGQKVEFLVSFYNNEISEKSEIFDDQFSVERPDGSNFTLKIRSTKLEDSAMYFCASSESGGPWEQYFGPGTRLTVT.

This sequence joins TRBV5-4 and TRBJ1-6; TRBD1 aligns across 11 bases. The CDR3 is made up of 18 amino acids. Germline CDR1 SGHNT, CDR2 YYREEE (reference sequence). V was pared by 5 bases and J by 0 bases, with 7 bases of the junction left unmatched. CDR3 bases: TGTGCCAGCAGGACTGGGACAGGGGGTGGCTCCTATAATTCACCCCTCCACTTT. Translating it yields CASRTGTGGGSYNSPLHF.

CDR3 coding DNA: TGTGCCTGGACCAAACAGGGGGCTCGAACTGAAGCTTTCTTT. It specifies CAWTKQGARTEAFF. The chain links TRBV30 to TRBJ1-1; 9 positions agree with TRBD1. Trimming at V came to 4 bases and at J to 5 bases, leaving 8 bases not matched to a gene. The germline V gene has CDR1 GTSNPN and CDR2 SVGIG (reference sequence). CDR3 size: 14 residues.